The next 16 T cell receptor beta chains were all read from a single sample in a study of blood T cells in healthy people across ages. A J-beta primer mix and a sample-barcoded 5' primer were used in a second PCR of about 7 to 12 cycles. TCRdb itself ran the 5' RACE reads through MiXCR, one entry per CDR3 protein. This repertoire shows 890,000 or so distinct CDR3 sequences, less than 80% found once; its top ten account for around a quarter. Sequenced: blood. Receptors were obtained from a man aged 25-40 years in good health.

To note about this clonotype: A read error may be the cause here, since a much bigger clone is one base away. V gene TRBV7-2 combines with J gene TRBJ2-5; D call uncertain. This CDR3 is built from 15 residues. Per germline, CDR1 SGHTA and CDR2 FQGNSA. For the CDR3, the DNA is TGTGCCGGCAGCCCCCAGGCAGGCTGGGGAGAGACCCAGTACTTC. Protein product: CAGSPQAGWGETQYF.

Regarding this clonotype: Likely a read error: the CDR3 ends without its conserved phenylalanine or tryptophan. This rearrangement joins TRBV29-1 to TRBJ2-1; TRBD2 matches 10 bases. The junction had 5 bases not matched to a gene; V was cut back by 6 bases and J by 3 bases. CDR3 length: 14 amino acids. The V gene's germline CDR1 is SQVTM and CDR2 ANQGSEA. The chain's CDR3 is CSVLKRGGYNEQFI. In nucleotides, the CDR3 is TGCAGCGTCCTCAAGCGGGGGGGCTACAATGAGCAGTTCATC.

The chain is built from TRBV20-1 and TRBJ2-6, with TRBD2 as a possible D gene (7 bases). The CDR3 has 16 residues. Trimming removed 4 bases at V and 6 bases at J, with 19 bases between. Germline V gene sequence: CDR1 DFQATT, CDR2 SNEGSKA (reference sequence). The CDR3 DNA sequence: TGCAGTGCTATAGGGGGAGGGGTTGGTATGGCCAACGTCCTGACTTTC. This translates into CSAIGGGVGMANVLTF.

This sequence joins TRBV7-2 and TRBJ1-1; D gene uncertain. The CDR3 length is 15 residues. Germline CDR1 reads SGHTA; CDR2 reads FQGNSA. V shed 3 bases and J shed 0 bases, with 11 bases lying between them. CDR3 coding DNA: TGTGCCAGCAGCTTCCACGGAGGAATGAACACTGAAGCTTTCTTT. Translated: CASSFHGGMNTEAFF.

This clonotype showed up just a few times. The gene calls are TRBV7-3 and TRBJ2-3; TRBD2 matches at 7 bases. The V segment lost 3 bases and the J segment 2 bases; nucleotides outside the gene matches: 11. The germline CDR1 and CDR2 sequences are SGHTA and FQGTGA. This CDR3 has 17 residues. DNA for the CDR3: TGTGCCAGCAGCTTGAACCCTAGCGGACTCAACACAGATACGCAGTATTTT. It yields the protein CASSLNPSGLNTDTQYF. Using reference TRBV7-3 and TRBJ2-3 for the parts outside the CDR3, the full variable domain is GAGVSQTPSNKVTEKGKYVELRCDPISGHTALYWYRQSLGQGPEFLIYFQGTGAADDSGLPNDRFFAVRPEGSVSTLKIQRTERGDSAVYLCASSLNPSGLNTDTQYFGPGTRLTVL.

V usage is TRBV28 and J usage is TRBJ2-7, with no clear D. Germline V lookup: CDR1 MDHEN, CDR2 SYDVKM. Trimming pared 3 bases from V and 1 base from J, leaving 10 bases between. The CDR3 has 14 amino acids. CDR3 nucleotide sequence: TGTGCCAGCAGTTTCGAAGTGGGATCCTACGAGCAGTACTTC. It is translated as CASSFEVGSYEQYF.

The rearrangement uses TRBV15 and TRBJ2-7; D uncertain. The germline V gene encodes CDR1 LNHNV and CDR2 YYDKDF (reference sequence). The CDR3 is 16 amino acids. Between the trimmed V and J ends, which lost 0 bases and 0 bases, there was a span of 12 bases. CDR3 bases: TGTGCCACCAGCAGAGATCGGCAGACCCCCTCCTACGAGCAGTACTTC. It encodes CATSRDRQTPSYEQYF.

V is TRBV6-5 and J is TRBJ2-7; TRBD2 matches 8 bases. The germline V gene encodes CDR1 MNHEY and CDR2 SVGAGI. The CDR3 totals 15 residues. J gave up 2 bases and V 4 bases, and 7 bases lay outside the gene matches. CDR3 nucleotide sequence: TGTGCCAGCAGTTCCCTCCGAGCGGGGGCCTACGAGCAGTACTTC. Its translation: CASSSLRAGAYEQYF.

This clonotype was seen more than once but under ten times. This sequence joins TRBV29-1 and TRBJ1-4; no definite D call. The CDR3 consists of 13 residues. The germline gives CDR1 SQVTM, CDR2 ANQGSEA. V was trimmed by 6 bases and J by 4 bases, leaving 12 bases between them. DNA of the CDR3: TGCAGCGTAGTCACGGGAGGTAATGAAAAACTGTTTTTT. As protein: CSVVTGGNEKLFF.

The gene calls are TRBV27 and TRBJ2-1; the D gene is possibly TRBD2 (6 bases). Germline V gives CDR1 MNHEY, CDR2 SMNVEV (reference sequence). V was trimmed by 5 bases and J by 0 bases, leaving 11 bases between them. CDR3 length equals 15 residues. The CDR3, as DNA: TGTGCCAGCAGTGGAGAGGAGGGCTCCTACAATGAGCAGTTCTTC. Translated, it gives CASSGEEGSYNEQFF.

Written as DNA, the CDR3 is TGCGCCAGCAGCCACGGGGGACGGTGGAATGAAAAACTGTTTTTT. Its protein is CASSHGGRWNEKLFF. J is TRBJ1-4 and V is TRBV4-3, with D perhaps matching TRBD1 (5 bases). CDR1 is LGHNA, CDR2 YSLEER, per germline. The CDR3 is 15 amino acids. V lost 3 bases and J lost 5, with 13 bases in between.

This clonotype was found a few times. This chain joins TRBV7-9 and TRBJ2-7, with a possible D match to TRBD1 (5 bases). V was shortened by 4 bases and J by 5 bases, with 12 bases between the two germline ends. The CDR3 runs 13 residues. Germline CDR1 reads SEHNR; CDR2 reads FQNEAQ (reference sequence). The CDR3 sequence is CASSYGRVHEQYF. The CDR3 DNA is TGTGCCAGCAGCTACGGCAGGGTCCACGAGCAGTACTTC.

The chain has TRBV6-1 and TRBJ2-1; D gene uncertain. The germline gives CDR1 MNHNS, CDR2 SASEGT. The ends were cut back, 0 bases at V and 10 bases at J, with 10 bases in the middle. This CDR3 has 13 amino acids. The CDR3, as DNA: TGTGCCAGCAGTGAAGCAAGGGTAGAGGAGCAGTTCTTC. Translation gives CASSEARVEEQFF.

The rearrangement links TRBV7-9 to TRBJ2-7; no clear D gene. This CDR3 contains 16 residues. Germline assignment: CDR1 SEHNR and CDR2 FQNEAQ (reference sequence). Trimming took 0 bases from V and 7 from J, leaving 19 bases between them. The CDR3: CASSLARSWLIEEQYF. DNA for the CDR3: TGTGCCAGCAGCTTAGCGCGCTCATGGCTAATCGAAGAGCAGTACTTC.

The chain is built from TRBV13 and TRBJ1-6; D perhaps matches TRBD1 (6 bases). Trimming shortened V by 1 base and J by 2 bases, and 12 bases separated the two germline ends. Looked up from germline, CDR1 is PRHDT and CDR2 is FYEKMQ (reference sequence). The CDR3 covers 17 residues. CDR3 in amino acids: CASSLVRDTTYNSPLHF. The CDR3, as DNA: TGTGCCAGCAGCTTAGTCCGGGACACAACCTATAATTCACCCCTCCACTTT. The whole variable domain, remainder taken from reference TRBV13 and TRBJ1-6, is AAGVIQSPRHLIKEKRETATLKCYPIPRHDTVYWYQQGPGQDPQFLISFYEKMQSDKGSIPDRFSAQQFSDYHSELNMSSLELGDSALYFCASSLVRDTTYNSPLHFGNGTRLTVT.

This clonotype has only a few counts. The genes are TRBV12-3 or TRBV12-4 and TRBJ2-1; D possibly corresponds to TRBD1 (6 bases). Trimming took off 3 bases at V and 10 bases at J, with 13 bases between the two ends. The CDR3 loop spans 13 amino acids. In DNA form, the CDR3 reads TGTGCCAGCAGTTTCCTGGTAACAGGGGAGCAGTTCTTC. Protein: CASSFLVTGEQFF.